This is a list of T cell receptor beta chains from one sample in a study of cytomegalovirus exposure and HLA in healthy donors. The assay was immunoSEQ multiplex PCR, and TCRdb's table has in-frame clones only and misses some. The data contain about 96,000 clones, approximately 80% of them singletons. The source material was PBMCs. These receptors were collected from a man aged 30 to 39 in good health and CMV-seronegative. Both conserved end residues are part of each CDR3. A D gene is named only where the DNA matches it firmly. Clone size, where shown, is once, few, many, or a class for clones that have expanded.

size	V	D	J	DNA	CDR3
medium-sized	TRBV4-3	NA	TRBJ2-1	TGCGCCAGCAGCCAAGACTACACTTCTGGCGGCAATGAGCAGTTCTTC	CASSQDYTSGGNEQFF
NA	TRBV5-1	NA	TRBJ2-7	TGCGCCAGCAGTATACGATCACAGGGCGACGAGCAGTACTTC	CASSIRSQGDEQYF
NA	TRBV11-1	TRBD2	TRBJ2-3	TGTGCCAGCAGCTTCCTTCGGCGGGGGGAGGTAGTAGGCACAGATACGCAGTATTTT	CASSFLRRGEVVGTDTQYF
NA	TRBV19	TRBD1	TRBJ1-3	TGTGCCAGTAGGACAGGGGTAACTGGAAACACCATATATTTT	CASRTGVTGNTIYF
NA	TRBV11-2	TRBD1	TRBJ1-2	TGTGCCAGCAGCTCGACAGGGGGCAAGGGCTATGGCTACACCTTC	CASSSTGGKGYGYTF
NA	TRBV19	TRBD1	TRBJ1-1	TGTGCCAGTAGTATAGAGGCGACAGGGCTAGGAGCTTTCTTT	CASSIEATGLGAFF
NA	TRBV6-5	NA	TRBJ1-1	TGTGCCAGCAGTTACAAGAGGAACACTGAAGCTTTCTTT	CASSYKRNTEAFF
NA	TRBV6-5	NA	TRBJ1-6	TGTGCCAGCAGTTACTCGTACTTGGATTCACCCCTCCACTTT	CASSYSYLDSPLHF
NA	TRBV5-1	NA	TRBJ1-5	TGCGCCAGCAGCTTGGACGGTTATAGCAATCAGCCCCAGCATTTT	CASSLDGYSNQPQHF
NA	TRBV5-4	TRBD1	TRBJ1-1	TGTGCCAGCAGCTTGACAGGGGGGAACACTGAAGCTTTCTTT	CASSLTGGNTEAFF
once	TRBV9	TRBD2	TRBJ2-2	TGTGCCAGTATGAATAGCGGGGGGCCTGGAACCGGGGAGCTGTTTTTT	CASMNSGGPGTGELFF
NA	TRBV6-5	NA	TRBJ1-1	TGTGCCAGCAGTTACGACGGGACATACACTGAAGCTTTCTTT	CASSYDGTYTEAFF
NA	TRBV7-9	NA	TRBJ2-1	TGTGCCAGCAGCACCCCTTACAGTGAGCAGTTCTTC	CASSTPYSEQFF
NA	TRBV6-1	TRBD1	TRBJ2-2	TGTGCCAGCAGTGAAGTGCGGACAGGGGGCACCGGGGAGCTGTTTTTT	CASSEVRTGGTGELFF
NA	TRBV5-1	TRBD1	TRBJ2-7	TGCGCCAGCAGCGAGCTCGTGGACAGGGGGTCGTTTGAGCAGTACTTC	CASSELVDRGSFEQYF
NA	TRBV6-1	NA	TRBJ1-1	TGTGCCAGCAGTATTTTCCAGGGCAAAACTGAAGCTTTCTTT	CASSIFQGKTEAFF
NA	TRBV6-6	TRBD1	TRBJ1-4	TGTGCCAGCAGTTCTAGGACAGGGGGGGATGAAAAACTGTTTTTT	CASSSRTGGDEKLFF
NA	TRBV2	TRBD1	TRBJ2-7	TGTGCCAGCAGGGACAGGACGGTTACCTACGAGCAGTACTTC	CASRDRTVTYEQYF
NA	TRBV5-4	NA	TRBJ1-3	TGTGCCAGCAGCTTGGCAATAGCAGGGCTACCTGGAAACACCATATATTTT	CASSLAIAGLPGNTIYF
few	TRBV4-3	NA	TRBJ2-1	TGCGCCAGCAGCCAAGGAAGATCGCTGGGAGGCAATGAGCAGTTCTTC	CASSQGRSLGGNEQFF
once	TRBV9	NA	TRBJ2-1	TGTGCCAGCAGCGTAGTATTCAATGAGCAGTTCTTC	CASSVVFNEQFF
NA	TRBV5-1	NA	TRBJ2-7	TGCGCCAGCAGCTTGGTTGAGGGTGGCGAGCAGTACTTC	CASSLVEGGEQYF
NA	TRBV9	NA	TRBJ2-2	TGTGCCAGCTCGAATCGGGACATATACACCGGGGAGCTGTTTTTT	CASSNRDIYTGELFF
NA	TRBV7-8	NA	TRBJ2-7	TGTGCCAGCAGCTTGGAAGCAGGGTACTACGAGCAGTACTTC	CASSLEAGYYEQYF
NA	TRBV6-1	NA	TRBJ2-7	TGTGCCAGCAGTGACCACCGGGACAAGCTTTCCTACGAGCAGTACTTC	CASSDHRDKLSYEQYF
NA	TRBV7-9	NA	TRBJ2-7	TGTGCCAGCAGCTTTGGGCCCGACGAGCAGTACTTC	CASSFGPDEQYF
NA	TRBV7-2	TRBD2	TRBJ2-7	TGTGCCAGCAGCTTAGAGAGCGGGGGGGCCGGAACCGAGCAGTACTTC	CASSLESGGAGTEQYF
once	TRBV10-3	TRBD1	TRBJ1-4	TGTGCCATCAGTGGGGACAGGCATGCAACTAATGAAAAACTGTTTTTT	CAISGDRHATNEKLFF